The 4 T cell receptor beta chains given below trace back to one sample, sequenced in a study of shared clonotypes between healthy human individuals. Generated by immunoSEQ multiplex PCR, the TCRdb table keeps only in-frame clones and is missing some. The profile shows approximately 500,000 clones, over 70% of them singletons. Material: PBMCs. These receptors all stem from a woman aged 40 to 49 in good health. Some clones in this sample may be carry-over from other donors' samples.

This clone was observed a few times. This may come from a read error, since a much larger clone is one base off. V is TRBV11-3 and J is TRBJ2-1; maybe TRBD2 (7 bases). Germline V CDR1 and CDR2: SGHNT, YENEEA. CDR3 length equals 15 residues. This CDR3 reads CTSSLGGETYNEQFF. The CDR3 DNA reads TGTACCAGCAGCCTAGGGGGGGAGACCTACAATGAGCAGTTCTTC.

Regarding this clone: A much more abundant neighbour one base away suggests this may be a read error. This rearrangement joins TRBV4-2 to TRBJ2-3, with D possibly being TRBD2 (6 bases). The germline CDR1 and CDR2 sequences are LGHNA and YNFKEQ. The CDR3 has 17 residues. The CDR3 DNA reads TGTGCCTGCAGCCAGTTTGGGGGAGGTGCTGGCACAGATACGCAGTATTTT. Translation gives CACSQFGGGAGTDTQYF.

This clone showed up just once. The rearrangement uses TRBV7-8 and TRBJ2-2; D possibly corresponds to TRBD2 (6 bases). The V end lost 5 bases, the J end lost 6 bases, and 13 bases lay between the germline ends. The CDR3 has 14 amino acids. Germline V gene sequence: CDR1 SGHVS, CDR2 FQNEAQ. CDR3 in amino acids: CASSRFGGSGELFF. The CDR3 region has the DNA TGTGCCAGCAGCCGATTTGGGGGGTCCGGGGAGCTGTTTTTT.

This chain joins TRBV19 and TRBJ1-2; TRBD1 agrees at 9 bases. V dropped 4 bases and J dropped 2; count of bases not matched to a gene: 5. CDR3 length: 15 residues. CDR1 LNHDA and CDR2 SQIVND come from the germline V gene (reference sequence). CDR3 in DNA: TGTGCCAGTAGTACACCTGGACAGGGGAACTATGGCTACACCTTC. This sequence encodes CASSTPGQGNYGYTF.